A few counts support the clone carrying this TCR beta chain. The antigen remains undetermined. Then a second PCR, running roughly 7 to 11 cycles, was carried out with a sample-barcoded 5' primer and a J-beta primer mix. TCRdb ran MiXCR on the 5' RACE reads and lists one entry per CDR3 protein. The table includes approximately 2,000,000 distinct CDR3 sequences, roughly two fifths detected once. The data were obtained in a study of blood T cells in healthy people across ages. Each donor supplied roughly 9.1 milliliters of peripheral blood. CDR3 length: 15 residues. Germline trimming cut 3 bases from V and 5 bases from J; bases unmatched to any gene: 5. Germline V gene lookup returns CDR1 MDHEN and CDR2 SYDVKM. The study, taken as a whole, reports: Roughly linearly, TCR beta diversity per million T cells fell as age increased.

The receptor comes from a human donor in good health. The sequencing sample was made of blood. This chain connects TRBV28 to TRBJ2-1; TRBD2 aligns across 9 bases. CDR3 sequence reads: CASSFSGGLNNEQFF. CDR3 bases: TGTGCCAGCAGTTTTAGCGGGGGCCTCAACAATGAGCAGTTCTTC.